These 4 T cell receptor beta chains were all obtained from the same sample, sequenced in a study of cytomegalovirus exposure and HLA in healthy donors. Amplification used 60 Vbeta primers and 13 Jbeta primers. Profiled with immunoSEQ multiplex PCR; TCRdb holds only in-frame clones, not every one. The sample holds around 150,000 clones; approximately 79% are singletons and the top ten take about 2.2%. The sample taken for sequencing was PBMCs. Source of these receptors: a man between 40 and 49 years old in good health and CMV-seronegative.

V gene TRBV4-1 combines with J gene TRBJ2-1; 7 bases fit TRBD2. The germline V gene encodes CDR1 MGHRA and CDR2 YSYEKL. The V segment lost 2 bases and the J segment 3 bases; nucleotides outside the gene matches: 7. This CDR3 has 16 amino acids. The CDR3 DNA reads as TGCGCCAGCAGCCAACAAGCGGGGCCCTTCTACAATGAGCAGTTCTTC. Translated: CASSQQAGPFYNEQFF.

V gene TRBV19 combines with J gene TRBJ1-2; 12 nucleotides align to TRBD1. Losses at the gene ends were 5 bases for V and 8 bases for J; bases not matched to a gene: 6. Looked up from germline, CDR1 is LNHDA and CDR2 is SQIVND (reference sequence). The CDR3 loop spans 14 amino acids. The DNA for the CDR3 is TGTGCCAGTAGTGGGGACAGGGGGCGCGACGGCTACACCTTC. Its translation is CASSGDRGRDGYTF.

V and J are TRBV6-6 and TRBJ2-5, with no clear D. CDR1 is MNHNY, CDR2 SVGAGI, per germline (reference sequence). Trimming cost V 8 bases and J 5 bases, with 9 bases left between them. The CDR3 consists of 11 residues. CDR3: CASRSRETQYF. CDR3 bases: TGTGCCAGCCGCTCACGGGAGACCCAGTACTTC.

V usage is TRBV5-1 and J usage is TRBJ2-3; weak D call: TRBD2 (6 bases). CDR1 SGHRS and CDR2 YFSETQ come from the germline V gene. Trimming pared 4 bases from V and 3 bases from J, leaving 18 bases between. The CDR3 extends over 16 amino acids. The CDR3 DNA sequence: TGCGCCAGCAGCCCACCCAGCGGGTTCGGAACAGATACGCAGTATTTT. Translation gives CASSPPSGFGTDTQYF.